This T cell receptor (beta chain) originates from a study of T cell responses to AZD1222 COVID-19 vaccine. Study observations and caveats: Only a handful of AZD1222 recipients, several in all, had baseline seropositivity. Within unmutated variant regions lay the reported targets of nearly half of spike-specific TCRs. Increased Spike-specific TCR breadth and depth were observed after two AZD1222 doses. Most donors were white British and more were female, and clonal diversity was possibly underestimated.

J lost 3 bases, V lost 4 bases, and 8 bases had no gene match. The CDR3 loop spans 15 amino acids. Germline values: CDR1 SGHRS, CDR2 YFSETQ. A word on this clone: Its antigen is currently unknown.

Some clones are missing from TCRdb's copy, which holds only in-frame ones; the method was immunoSEQ multiplex PCR. The data show roughly 110,000 clones, with about nine tenths seen just once and roughly 5.1% held by the top ten. This TCR came from an adult in good health. This sequence joins TRBV5-1 and TRBJ1-1, with TRBD1 matching 8 bases. Sequencing used peripheral blood, obtained on day 0 of AZD1222 vaccination. The DNA of the CDR3 is TGCGCCAGCAGCAAACAGGGGGATGGAGACACTGAAGCTTTCTTT. Translating gives CASSKQGDGDTEAFF.